Below, 31 T cell receptor beta chains from the same sample are listed, as sequenced in a study of T cells in localized non-small cell lung cancer. Repertoires were generated with immunoSEQ multiplex PCR, while TCRdb's copy carries only in-frame clones and drops some. The sample records approximately 21,000 clones, approximately 90% being singletons. Sequencing used peripheral blood, obtained before any cancer treatment. These receptor sequences come from a woman aged 35-70 years with stage I lung adenocarcinoma.

V is TRBV4-2 and J is TRBJ1-1; 8 nucleotides line up with TRBD1. The V gene's germline CDR1 is LGHNA and CDR2 YNFKEQ. CDR3 length: 13 amino acids. Trimming at V came to 5 bases and at J to 7 bases, leaving 6 bases not matched to a gene. CDR3 region: CASSLDREGEAFF. The DNA for the CDR3 is TGTGCCAGCAGCTTGGACAGGGAGGGTGAAGCTTTCTTT.

V is TRBV28 and J is TRBJ2-6; tentative D call: TRBD1 (6 bases). The germline V and J ends were trimmed by 4 bases and 0 bases, with 10 bases remaining between them. Looked up from germline, CDR1 is MDHEN and CDR2 is SYDVKM. This CDR3 contains 16 residues. Here the CDR3 reads CASSSQGFSGANVLTF. CDR3 in DNA: TGTGCCAGCAGTTCCCAGGGGTTCTCTGGGGCCAACGTCCTGACTTTC.

This chain joins TRBV6-5 and TRBJ1-1; no definite D call. CDR1 and CDR2 (germline): MNHEY, SVGAGI. Trimming shortened V by 0 bases and J by 7 bases, and 9 bases separated the two germline ends. The CDR3 loop spans 13 amino acids. The CDR3 nucleotides are TGTGCCAGCAGTTACTCGAGTAAGGGTGAAGCTTTCTTT. It is translated as CASSYSSKGEAFF.

This clone was seen only once. V and J are TRBV5-4 and TRBJ2-3; D perhaps matches TRBD2 (5 bases). V lost 3 bases and J 2 bases, leaving 19 bases between the germline ends. There are 17 residues in the CDR3. Germline CDR1 reads SGHNT; CDR2 reads YYREEE (reference sequence). The CDR3 region is CASSSPGSGISTDTQYF. CDR3 nucleotides: TGTGCCAGCAGCTCCCCGGGAAGCGGAATCTCCACAGATACGCAGTATTTT.

This clone was detected only once. J is TRBJ2-6 and V is TRBV7-2, with D unclear. Per germline, CDR1 SGHTA and CDR2 FQGNSA. V gave up 1 base and J gave up 10 bases, with 8 bases separating them. CDR3 length: 13 residues. The chain's CDR3 is CASSLVTENVLTF. The CDR3 nucleotides read TGTGCCAGCAGCTTAGTAACCGAGAACGTCCTGACTTTC.

This chain joins TRBV28 and TRBJ2-7; tentative D call: TRBD2 (5 bases). The V gene's germline CDR1 is MDHEN and CDR2 SYDVKM. The ends were cut back, 7 bases at V and 6 bases at J, with 16 bases in the middle. The CDR3 covers 13 residues. The CDR3 region has the DNA TGTGCCAGCATCGAACTCGGTCGGGGCGAGCAGTACTTC. It specifies CASIELGRGEQYF.

This chain joins TRBV5-1 and TRBJ2-1, with TRBD2 identical over 7 bases. The CDR3 runs to 15 residues. Germline V CDR1 and CDR2: SGHRS, YFSETQ. Trimming took 4 bases from V and 2 from J; bases not matched to a gene: 6. CDR3 amino acids: CASSVTSEPYNEQFF. CDR3 sequence (DNA): TGCGCCAGCAGCGTTACTAGCGAGCCCTACAATGAGCAGTTCTTC. Looking up the rest from reference TRBV5-1 and TRBJ2-1 gives the full variable domain: KAGVTQTPRYLIKTRGQQVTLSCSPISGHRSVSWYQQTPGQGLQFLFEYFSETQRNKGNFPGRFSGRQFSNSRSEMNVSTLELGDSALYLCASSVTSEPYNEQFFGPGTRLTVL.

This sequence joins TRBV18 and TRBJ2-3; 7 bases agree with TRBD1. The CDR3 loop spans 14 amino acids. The V gene's germline CDR1 is KGHSH and CDR2 LQKENI. After removal of 3 bases from V and 4 bases from J, the junction contained 4 bases not matched to a gene. The CDR3 coding sequence is TGTGCCAGCTCACCGACAGGGAGCGCAGATACGCAGTATTTT. Its protein is CASSPTGSADTQYF. Based on the CDR3 plus reference TRBV18 and TRBJ2-3, the full variable domain is NAGVMQNPRHLVRRRGQEARLRCSPMKGHSHVYWYRQLPEEGLKFMVYLQKENIIDESGMPKERFSAEFPKEGPSILRIQQVVRGDSAAYFCASSPTGSADTQYFGPGTRLTVL.

V usage is TRBV5-1 and J usage is TRBJ2-6; D might be TRBD1 (6 bases). Per the germline V gene, CDR1 is SGHRS and CDR2 is YFSETQ. Trimming took 5 bases from V and 0 from J, leaving 15 bases between them. This CDR3 has 17 amino acids. The CDR3 DNA reads TGCGCCAGCAGTCCTAGGGGGAGCGGCTCTGGGGCCAACGTCCTGACTTTC. As protein: CASSPRGSGSGANVLTF.

This chain uses TRBV5-1 with TRBJ2-7; 7 nucleotides align to TRBD2. The length of the CDR3 is 15 residues. The V and J ends lost 4 bases and 4 bases, in that order; junction bases with no gene match: 11. Germline V gives CDR1 SGHRS, CDR2 YFSETQ. The chain's CDR3 is CASSVTSPEMYEQYF. The DNA for the CDR3 is TGCGCCAGCAGCGTGACTAGCCCAGAGATGTACGAGCAGTACTTC.

This clone occurred a few times. The rearrangement uses TRBV2 and TRBJ2-3, with a possible D match to TRBD2 (5 bases). The V gene lost 5 bases and the J gene lost 0 bases, with 9 bases spanning the gap. Germline V gene data show CDR1 as SNHLY and CDR2 as FYNNEI. This CDR3 contains 14 residues. The CDR3: CASSFDYSTDTQYF. The CDR3 DNA sequence: TGTGCCAGCAGTTTCGACTATAGCACAGATACGCAGTATTTT. The full variable domain, in which reference TRBV2 and TRBJ2-3 provide the parts outside the CDR3, is EPEVTQTPSHQVTQMGQEVILRCVPISNHLYFYWYRQILGQKVEFLVSFYNNEISEKSEIFDDQFSVERPDGSNFTLKIRSTKLEDSAMYFCASSFDYSTDTQYFGPGTRLTVL.

The genes are TRBV6-6 and TRBJ2-3; 8 bases are a match to TRBD2. The CDR3 spans 16 residues. From germline, CDR1 is MNHNY and CDR2 SVGAGI (reference sequence). With V trimmed by 6 bases and J by 6 bases, 14 bases remained unmatched. DNA for the CDR3: TGTGCCAGCAGCATTAAAGCCGGGAGGGCCCGGGATACGCAGTATTTT. Translating gives CASSIKAGRARDTQYF.

Of note for this clone: Germline is not matched at one junction end, which may reflect a read error. The chain couples TRBV5-1 to TRBJ1-3, with 9 nucleotides matching TRBD1. Per germline, CDR1 SGHRS and CDR2 YFSETQ. CDR3 size: 14 residues. The CDR3 here is CASSWTGVGNTIYF. In DNA, the CDR3 is TGTGCCAGCAGCTGGACAGGGGTTGGAAACACCATATATTTT.

The chain joins TRBV7-9 to TRBJ1-4; no clear D. CDR1 SEHNR and CDR2 FQNEAQ come from the germline V gene (reference sequence). The CDR3 runs to 12 residues. The germline V and J ends were trimmed by 5 bases and 3 bases, with 4 bases remaining between them. Here the CDR3 reads CASSPSNEKLFF. CDR3 coding DNA: TGTGCCAGCAGCCCTTCTAATGAAAAACTGTTTTTT.

The chain combines TRBV28 with TRBJ2-1, with 8 bases identical to TRBD2. This CDR3 contains 18 residues. Germline V gene sequence: CDR1 MDHEN, CDR2 SYDVKM. Trimming at V came to 5 bases and at J to 7 bases, leaving 19 bases not matched to a gene. The CDR3 region is CASSSTPNRSKRGNEQFF. The CDR3 region has the DNA TGTGCCAGCAGTAGTACGCCGAACAGGAGCAAGCGGGGGAATGAGCAGTTCTTC.

The J gene is TRBJ2-4, the V gene TRBV29-1, with TRBD1 identical over 7 bases. Germline assignment: CDR1 SQVTM and CDR2 ANQGSEA. The V segment lost 6 bases and the J segment 5 bases; nucleotides outside the gene matches: 7. This CDR3 region has 13 residues. The CDR3: CSVEAQGQNIQYF. DNA of the CDR3: TGCAGCGTGGAGGCACAGGGGCAAAACATTCAGTACTTC.

The chain employs TRBV18 and TRBJ1-1; 8 bases align to TRBD1. The ends lost 6 bases at V and 1 base at J; junction bases unmatched: 4. CDR1 is KGHSH and CDR2 is LQKENI in the germline V gene. This CDR3 is 14 amino acids long. The CDR3 sequence is CASSAGQENTEAFF. CDR3 sequence (DNA): TGTGCCAGCTCGGCGGGACAGGAGAACACTGAAGCTTTCTTT.

The J gene is TRBJ2-7, the V gene TRBV11-3, with 10 bases that match TRBD2. V gave up 6 bases and J gave up 2 bases; unmatched junction bases: 10. The CDR3 loop spans 16 amino acids. Germline CDR1 SGHNT, CDR2 YENEEA. Written as DNA, the CDR3 is TGTGCCAGCAGGGCCGAACTAGCGGGAACTACCTACGAGCAGTACTTC. It translates to CASRAELAGTTYEQYF.

The chain has TRBV30 and TRBJ1-1; D gene uncertain. V gave up 5 bases and J gave up 4 bases, with 11 bases separating them. This CDR3 comprises 12 residues. Germline lookup yields CDR1 GTSNPN and CDR2 SVGIG (reference sequence). The CDR3 region has the DNA TGTGCCTGGTCAAGAGATACCACTGAAGCTTTCTTT. This translates into CAWSRDTTEAFF.

V gene TRBV12-5 combines with J gene TRBJ1-1, with a possible D match to TRBD1 (5 bases). Germline CDR1 LGHNT, CDR2 FRNRAP. V was cut by 4 bases and J by 5 bases, with 17 bases left in between. The length of the CDR3 is 15 residues. The CDR3 nucleotides are TGTGCTAGTGGTTCCGGGGCCGCTGGAGGGACTGAAGCTTTCTTT. Residues: CASGSGAAGGTEAFF.

The DNA of the CDR3 is TGTGCCAGCAGTTTTAATAGATACGGAGGGACTGGAAACACCATATATTTT. This translates into CASSFNRYGGTGNTIYF. This chain connects TRBV28 to TRBJ1-3, with unresolved D. The germline gives CDR1 MDHEN, CDR2 SYDVKM. Trimming left V 3 bases short and J 2 bases short, with 17 bases between. The CDR3 runs to 17 residues.

In this sample, this clone turned up a few times. The chain links TRBV2 to TRBJ2-7; D may match TRBD1 or TRBD2 (5 bases each). The V gene's germline CDR1 is SNHLY and CDR2 FYNNEI. Trimming removed 1 base at V and 13 bases at J, with 17 bases between. The CDR3 is 13 amino acids. Written as DNA, the CDR3 is TGTGCCAGCAGTGAAGGAGAGGGGATACGGAGCTACTTC. This codes for CASSEGEGIRSYF.

This clone was counted a single time. The chain combines TRBV28 with TRBJ2-1; tentatively, D is TRBD1 (6 bases). CDR3 length: 13 amino acids. V lost 5 bases, J lost 12 bases, and 17 bases lay in between. Per the germline V gene, CDR1 is MDHEN and CDR2 is SYDVKM. CDR3: CASSLHRAVGQFF. Written as DNA, the CDR3 is TGTGCCAGCAGTCTTCACAGGGCGGTGGGGCAGTTCTTC.

This rearrangement joins TRBV2 to TRBJ2-3; D is unclear. Germline values: CDR1 SNHLY, CDR2 FYNNEI. The CDR3 consists of 10 residues. The V end lost 8 bases, the J end lost 5 bases, and 5 bases lay between the germline ends. The CDR3 sequence: CASRQDTQYF. For the CDR3, the DNA is TGTGCCAGCCGGCAAGATACGCAGTATTTT.

The J gene is TRBJ2-3, the V gene TRBV2; D is unresolved. CDR3 length: 13 amino acids. The germline V gene encodes CDR1 SNHLY and CDR2 FYNNEI. Trimming left V 7 bases short and J 2 bases short, with 10 bases between. The CDR3 nucleotides read TGTGCCAGCAACCCCCCGTTCACAGATACGCAGTATTTT. This encodes CASNPPFTDTQYF. Full variable domain (rest looked up from reference TRBV2 and TRBJ2-3): EPEVTQTPSHQVTQMGQEVILRCVPISNHLYFYWYRQILGQKVEFLVSFYNNEISEKSEIFDDQFSVERPDGSNFTLKIRSTKLEDSAMYFCASNPPFTDTQYFGPGTRLTVL.

The rearrangement joins TRBV5-1 to TRBJ2-2; a possible D gene is TRBD2 (6 bases). Germline loops: CDR1 SGHRS, CDR2 YFSETQ. CDR3 length: 15 residues. V lost 3 bases and J 2 bases, leaving 11 bases between the germline ends. For the CDR3, the DNA is TGCGCCAGCAGCTCGGGACTCCCAAACACCGGGGAGCTGTTTTTT. Translated: CASSSGLPNTGELFF.

This rearrangement joins TRBV7-2 to TRBJ2-1; the D call may be TRBD1 or TRBD2 (5 bases each). Deletions cut 5 bases from V and 2 bases from J, with 13 bases between. From germline, CDR1 is SGHTA and CDR2 FQGNSA. The CDR3 has 15 residues. CDR3 DNA: TGTGCCAGCAGCCCGGGGCTAGGCACCTACAATGAGCAGTTCTTC. It encodes CASSPGLGTYNEQFF.

The chain carries TRBV7-2 and TRBJ2-7, with TRBD1 matching 9 bases. The germline V gene has CDR1 SGHTA and CDR2 FQGNSA. This CDR3 contains 16 residues. With V trimmed by 3 bases and J by 3 bases, 9 bases remained unmatched. CDR3: CASSFDRGQGFYEQYF. The CDR3 DNA follows: TGTGCCAGCAGCTTCGATCGTGGACAGGGGTTCTACGAGCAGTACTTC.

The V call is TRBV6-4, the J call TRBJ2-3; 13 bases map to TRBD2. V dropped 11 bases and J dropped 4; count of bases not matched to a gene: 6. Germline V gene sequence: CDR1 MRHNA, CDR2 SNTAGT. The CDR3 is 14 amino acids. CDR3 nucleotides: TGTGCCGCAAACGGACTAGCGGGAGCAGATACGCAGTATTTT. The encoded protein is CAANGLAGADTQYF.

The chain is built from TRBV27 and TRBJ1-1, with D unresolved. Germline V gene lookup returns CDR1 MNHEY and CDR2 SMNVEV (reference sequence). Trimming stripped 3 bases from V and 2 bases from J, with 10 bases between. This CDR3 region has 14 residues. The CDR3 spells CASSLGRANTEAFF. CDR3 in DNA: TGTGCCAGCAGTTTGGGTCGGGCTAACACTGAAGCTTTCTTT.

This rearrangement joins TRBV2 to TRBJ2-7; D not certain. This CDR3 contains 13 residues. The V end was cut by 8 bases, the J end by 3 bases, with 14 bases between. Germline V gene sequence: CDR1 SNHLY, CDR2 FYNNEI. This CDR3 is CASFLTPFYEQYF. The DNA of the CDR3 is TGTGCCAGCTTCCTAACACCTTTCTACGAGCAGTACTTC.